The 15 T cell receptor beta chains presented below share a single source sample, sequenced in a study of blood T cell repertoires in COVID-19. The assay was immunoSEQ multiplex PCR, and TCRdb's table has in-frame clones only and misses some. The sample consists of under 250,000 clones, about nine tenths of them appearing once. The sequenced material came from peripheral blood. The receptors originated from a man over 45 with COVID-19, enrolled during active disease.

The rearrangement joins TRBV7-8 to TRBJ2-1; D might be TRBD1 (6 bases). Per the germline V gene, CDR1 is SGHVS and CDR2 is FQNEAQ. Trimming removed 0 bases from V and 10 bases from J, with 10 bases in between. This CDR3 is built from 13 residues. The CDR3 sequence: CASSLAQGLEQFF. CDR3 nucleotides: TGTGCCAGCAGCTTAGCACAGGGTTTGGAGCAGTTCTTC.

The chain uses TRBV28 and TRBJ1-4; D unclear. The CDR3 covers 14 residues. Trimming shortened V by 2 bases and J by 4 bases, and 8 bases separated the two germline ends. Per the germline V gene, CDR1 is MDHEN and CDR2 is SYDVKM. Here the CDR3 reads CASSLVRSNEKLFF. DNA for the CDR3: TGTGCCAGCAGTTTAGTCAGAAGTAATGAAAAACTGTTTTTT.

V is TRBV15 and J is TRBJ2-1; TRBD1 is a possible D gene (5 bases). Germline CDR1 is LNHNV and CDR2 is YYDKDF (reference sequence). Trimming cost V 2 bases and J 10 bases, with 18 bases left between them. The CDR3 runs 15 residues. CDR3 amino acids: CATSRILGNHREQFF. Here the CDR3 DNA reads TGTGCCACCAGCAGAATCCTGGGGAACCACAGGGAGCAGTTCTTC.

The J gene is TRBJ2-5, the V gene TRBV19; 10 nucleotides align to TRBD1. Germline V gives CDR1 LNHDA, CDR2 SQIVND (reference sequence). The length of the CDR3 is 15 residues. V trimming: 7 bases; J trimming: 4 bases; junction bases outside the gene matches: 9. The CDR3 reads CASNPRGQGGETQYF. DNA of the CDR3: TGTGCCAGTAATCCCCGCGGACAGGGGGGAGAGACCCAGTACTTC.

This clone showed up just once. The CDR3 spells CASNPLGGGNTGELFF. Here the CDR3 DNA reads TGTGCCAGCAACCCACTTGGGGGCGGAAACACCGGGGAGCTGTTTTTT. The chain has TRBV7-2 and TRBJ2-2, with D tentatively TRBD1 (6 bases). The V and J ends lost 7 bases and 2 bases respectively, with 17 bases between them. This CDR3 has 16 amino acids. CDR1 and CDR2 (germline): SGHTA, FQGNSA.

V gene TRBV30 combines with J gene TRBJ1-5; TRBD1 matches at 10 bases. CDR1 GTSNPN and CDR2 SVGIG come from the germline V gene (reference sequence). V was pared by 1 base and J by 4 bases, with 7 bases of the junction left unmatched. The CDR3 consists of 16 residues. CDR3 residues: CAWSGAGQGVNQPQHF. CDR3 coding DNA: TGTGCCTGGAGTGGGGCCGGACAGGGGGTAAATCAGCCCCAGCATTTT.

The genes are TRBV7-8 and TRBJ2-3; D is unclear. This CDR3 comprises 15 residues. V shed 5 bases and J shed 2 bases, with 14 bases lying between them. The germline V gene encodes CDR1 SGHVS and CDR2 FQNEAQ. As DNA, the CDR3 is TGTGCCAGCAGCCCAAGAAGCCAACCCACAGATACGCAGTATTTT. Translated, it gives CASSPRSQPTDTQYF.

The V call is TRBV6-5, the J call TRBJ2-7; a possible D gene is TRBD2 (5 bases). This CDR3 contains 14 residues. Trimming shortened V by 4 bases and J by 5 bases, and 15 bases separated the two germline ends. Per germline, CDR1 MNHEY and CDR2 SVGAGI. Here the CDR3 reads CASSSGLTWDEQYF. CDR3 DNA: TGTGCCAGCAGTTCCGGACTGACATGGGACGAGCAGTACTTC.

The chain joins TRBV19 to TRBJ2-7, with D tentatively TRBD1 (6 bases). The CDR3 consists of 13 residues. V was cut by 9 bases and J by 1 base, with 13 bases left in between. Germline CDR1 and CDR2: LNHDA and SQIVND (reference sequence). The CDR3 coding sequence is TGTGCCAGACCGTGCAGGGGTTCCTACGAGCAGTACTTC. This encodes CARPCRGSYEQYF.

The CDR3 DNA is TGTGCCAGCACCCCAGGGCCGGGAGTGTACGAGCAGTACTTC. As protein: CASTPGPGVYEQYF. The chain links TRBV2 to TRBJ2-7; the D gene is possibly TRBD2 (6 bases). Germline CDR1 reads SNHLY; CDR2 reads FYNNEI. The V and J ends lost 7 bases and 4 bases respectively, with 17 bases between them. There are 14 residues in the CDR3.

The rearrangement uses TRBV15 and TRBJ2-3; tentatively, D is TRBD2 (7 bases). The germline gives CDR1 LNHNV, CDR2 YYDKDF (reference sequence). CDR3 length: 20 amino acids. V lost 3 bases and J lost 4, with 29 bases in between. This chain's CDR3 is CATSSIMGGQTRLAADTQYF. The CDR3 DNA follows: TGTGCCACCAGCAGCATTATGGGTGGACAGACCCGACTAGCAGCAGATACGCAGTATTTT.

The chain joins TRBV6-5 to TRBJ1-5; the D gene is possibly TRBD1 (6 bases). V was trimmed by 5 bases and J by 7 bases, leaving 15 bases between them. Looked up from germline, CDR1 is MNHEY and CDR2 is SVGAGI. The CDR3 has 14 residues. The CDR3 sequence: CASSRSGDGQPQHF. Written as DNA, the CDR3 is TGTGCCAGCAGTAGGTCAGGGGATGGCCAGCCCCAGCATTTT.

This clone has just one count. The chain employs TRBV6-5 and TRBJ1-2, with a tentative D call TRBD1 (5 bases). CDR3 size: 15 residues. Germline values: CDR1 MNHEY, CDR2 SVGAGI. V lost 6 bases to trimming and J lost 1 base, with 15 bases between them. Here the CDR3 DNA reads TGTGCCAGCAGACCCAACCGACAGAGTAACTATGGCTACACCTTC. Its translation is CASRPNRQSNYGYTF.

The chain recombines TRBV9 with TRBJ2-1; 8 positions match TRBD1. The CDR3 totals 17 residues. V was clipped by 4 bases and J by 3 bases; unmatched bases: 12. The V gene's germline CDR1 is SGDLS and CDR2 YYNGEE. CDR3 sequence reads: CASSPLSGQGYYNEQFF. Here the CDR3 DNA reads TGTGCCAGCAGCCCCCTCAGTGGACAGGGCTACTACAATGAGCAGTTCTTC.

The chain uses TRBV5-8 and TRBJ1-6; D remains ambiguous. The CDR3 is made up of 15 amino acids. Trimming took off 1 base at V and 9 bases at J, with 14 bases between the two ends. The germline V gene encodes CDR1 SGHTS and CDR2 YDEGEE. The CDR3 here is CASSLLALPGSPLHF. The CDR3 bases are TGTGCCAGCAGCTTGTTGGCCCTTCCAGGTTCACCCCTCCACTTT.